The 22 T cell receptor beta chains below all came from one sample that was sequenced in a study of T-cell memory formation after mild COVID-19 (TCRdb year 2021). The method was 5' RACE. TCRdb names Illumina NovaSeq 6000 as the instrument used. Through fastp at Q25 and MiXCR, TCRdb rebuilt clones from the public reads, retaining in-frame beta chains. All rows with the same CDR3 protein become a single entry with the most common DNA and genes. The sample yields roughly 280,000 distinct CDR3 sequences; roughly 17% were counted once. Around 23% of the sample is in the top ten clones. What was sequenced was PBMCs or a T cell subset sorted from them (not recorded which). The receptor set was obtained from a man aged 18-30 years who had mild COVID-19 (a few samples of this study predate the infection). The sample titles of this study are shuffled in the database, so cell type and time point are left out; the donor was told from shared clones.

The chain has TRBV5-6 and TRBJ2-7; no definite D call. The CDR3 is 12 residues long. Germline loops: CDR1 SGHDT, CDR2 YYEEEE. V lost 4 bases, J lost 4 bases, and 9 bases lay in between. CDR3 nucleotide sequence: TGTGCCAGCAGCACTTTCAATTACGAGCAGTACTTC. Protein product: CASSTFNYEQYF.

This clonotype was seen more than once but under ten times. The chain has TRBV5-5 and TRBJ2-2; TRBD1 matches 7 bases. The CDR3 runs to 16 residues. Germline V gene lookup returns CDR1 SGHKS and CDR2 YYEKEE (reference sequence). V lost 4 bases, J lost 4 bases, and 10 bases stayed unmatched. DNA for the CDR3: TGTGCCAGCAGCCCACCCCCGACAGGGAGCACCGGGGAGCTGTTTTTT. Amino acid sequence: CASSPPPTGSTGELFF.

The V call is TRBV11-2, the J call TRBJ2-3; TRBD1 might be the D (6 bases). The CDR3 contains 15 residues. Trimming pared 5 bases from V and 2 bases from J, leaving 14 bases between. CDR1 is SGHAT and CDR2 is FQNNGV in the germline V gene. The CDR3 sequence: CASSRLGGATDTQYF. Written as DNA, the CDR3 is TGTGCCAGCAGCAGATTAGGGGGTGCCACAGATACGCAGTATTTT.

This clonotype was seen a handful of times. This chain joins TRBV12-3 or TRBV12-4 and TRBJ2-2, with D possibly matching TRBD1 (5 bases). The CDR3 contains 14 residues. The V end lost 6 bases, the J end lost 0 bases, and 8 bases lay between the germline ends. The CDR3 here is CASRGDPNTGELFF. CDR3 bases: TGTGCCAGCAGAGGGGATCCGAACACCGGGGAGCTGTTTTTT.

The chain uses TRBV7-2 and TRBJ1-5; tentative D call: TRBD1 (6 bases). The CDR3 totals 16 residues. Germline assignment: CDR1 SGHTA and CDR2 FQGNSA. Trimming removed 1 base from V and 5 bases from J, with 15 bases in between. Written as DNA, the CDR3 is TGTGCCAGCAGCTTAGAATCACAGGGTCATTATCAGCCCCAGCATTTT. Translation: CASSLESQGHYQPQHF.

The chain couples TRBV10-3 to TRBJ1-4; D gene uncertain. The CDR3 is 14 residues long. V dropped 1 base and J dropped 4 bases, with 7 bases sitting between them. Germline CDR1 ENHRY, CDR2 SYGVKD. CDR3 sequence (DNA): TGTGCCATCAGTGAGTTCGGCGGTAATGAAAAACTGTTTTTT. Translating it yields CAISEFGGNEKLFF.

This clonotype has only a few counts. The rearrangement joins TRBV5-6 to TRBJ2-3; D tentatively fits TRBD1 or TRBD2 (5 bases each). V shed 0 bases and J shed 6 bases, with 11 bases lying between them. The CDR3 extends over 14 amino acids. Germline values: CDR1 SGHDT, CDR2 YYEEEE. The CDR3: CASSLGGTFDTQYF. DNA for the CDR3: TGTGCCAGCAGCTTGGGGGGGACCTTCGATACGCAGTATTTT.

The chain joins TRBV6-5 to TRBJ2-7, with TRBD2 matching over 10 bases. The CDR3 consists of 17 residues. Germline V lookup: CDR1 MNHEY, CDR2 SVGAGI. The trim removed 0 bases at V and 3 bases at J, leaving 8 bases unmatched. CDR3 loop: CASSYSGVSSGGYEQYF. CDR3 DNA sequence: TGTGCCAGCAGTTACTCAGGCGTATCTAGCGGGGGCTACGAGCAGTACTTC.

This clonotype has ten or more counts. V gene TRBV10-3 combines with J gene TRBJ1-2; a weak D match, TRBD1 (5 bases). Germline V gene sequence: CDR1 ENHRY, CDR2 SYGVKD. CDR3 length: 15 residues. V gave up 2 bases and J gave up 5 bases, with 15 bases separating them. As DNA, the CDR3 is TGTGCCATCAGTGAGCGACCCGGGACGGAGTATGGCTACACCTTC. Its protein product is CAISERPGTEYGYTF.

DNA of the CDR3: TGTGCCAGCAGTTACGTAGACATGAACACTGAAGCTTTCTTT. Translated, it gives CASSYVDMNTEAFF. This sequence joins TRBV6-5 and TRBJ1-1; D call uncertain. V was clipped by 2 bases and J by 0 bases, with 7 bases between them. The CDR3 extends over 14 amino acids. Germline assignment: CDR1 MNHEY and CDR2 SVGAGI.

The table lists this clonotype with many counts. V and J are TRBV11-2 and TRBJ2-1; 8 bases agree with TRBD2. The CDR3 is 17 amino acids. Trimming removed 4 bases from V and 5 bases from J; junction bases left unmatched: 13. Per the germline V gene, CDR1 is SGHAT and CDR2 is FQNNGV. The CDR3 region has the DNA TGTGCCAGCAGCTCCCCTCTGAGCGGGGGATTCGACAATGAGCAGTTCTTC. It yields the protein CASSSPLSGGFDNEQFF.

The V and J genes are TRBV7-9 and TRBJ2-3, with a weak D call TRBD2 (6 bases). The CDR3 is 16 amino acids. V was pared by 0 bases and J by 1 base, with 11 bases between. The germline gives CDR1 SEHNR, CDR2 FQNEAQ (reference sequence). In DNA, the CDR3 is TGTGCCAGCAGCTTAGCCCCGGGGGTCGGCACAGATACGCAGTATTTT. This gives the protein CASSLAPGVGTDTQYF.

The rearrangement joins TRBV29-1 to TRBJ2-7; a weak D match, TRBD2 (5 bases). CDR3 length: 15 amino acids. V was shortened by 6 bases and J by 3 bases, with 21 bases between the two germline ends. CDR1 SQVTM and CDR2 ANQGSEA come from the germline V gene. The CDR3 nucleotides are TGCAGCGTAGCCCGGTGGGGAGCAATAGGCTACGAGCAGTACTTC. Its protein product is CSVARWGAIGYEQYF.

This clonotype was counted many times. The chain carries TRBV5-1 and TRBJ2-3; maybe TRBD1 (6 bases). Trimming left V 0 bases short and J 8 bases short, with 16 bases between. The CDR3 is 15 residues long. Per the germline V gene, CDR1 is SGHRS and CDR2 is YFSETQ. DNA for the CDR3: TGCGCCAGCAGCTTGGGAGGGGGACCCACCGGTACGCAGTATTTT. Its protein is CASSLGGGPTGTQYF.

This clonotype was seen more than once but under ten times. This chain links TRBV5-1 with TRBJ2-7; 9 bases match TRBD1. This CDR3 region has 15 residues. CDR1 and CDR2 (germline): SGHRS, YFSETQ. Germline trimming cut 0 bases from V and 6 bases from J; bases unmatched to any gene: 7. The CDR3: CASSLAQDRGSEQYF. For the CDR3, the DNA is TGCGCCAGCAGCTTGGCGCAGGACAGGGGAAGCGAGCAGTACTTC.

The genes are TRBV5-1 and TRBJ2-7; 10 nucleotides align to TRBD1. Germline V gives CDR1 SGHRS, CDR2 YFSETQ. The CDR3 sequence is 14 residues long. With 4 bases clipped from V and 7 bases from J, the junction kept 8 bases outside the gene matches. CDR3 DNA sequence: TGCGCCAGCAGCCCGAGACAGGGGGCTGTTGAGCAGTACGTC. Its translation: CASSPRQGAVEQYV.

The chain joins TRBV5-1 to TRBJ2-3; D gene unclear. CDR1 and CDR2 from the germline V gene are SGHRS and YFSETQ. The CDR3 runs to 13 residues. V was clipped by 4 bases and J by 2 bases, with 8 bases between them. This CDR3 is CASSAYFTDTQYF. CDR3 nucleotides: TGCGCCAGCAGCGCGTACTTCACAGATACGCAGTATTTT.

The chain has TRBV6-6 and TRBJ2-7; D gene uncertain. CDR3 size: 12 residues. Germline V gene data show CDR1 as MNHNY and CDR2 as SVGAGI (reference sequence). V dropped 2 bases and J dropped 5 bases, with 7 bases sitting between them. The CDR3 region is CASSYDVHEQYF. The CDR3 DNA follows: TGTGCCAGCAGTTACGACGTACACGAGCAGTACTTC.

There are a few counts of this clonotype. The DNA for the CDR3 is TGTGCCAGCAGCCTCAACAAGGGGGAGCTGTTTTTT. Amino acid sequence: CASSLNKGELFF. The chain links TRBV7-3 to TRBJ2-2; D is ambiguous. The V end lost 5 bases, the J end lost 8 bases, and 9 bases lay between the germline ends. The CDR3 spans 12 residues. The germline CDR1 and CDR2 sequences are SGHTA and FQGTGA.

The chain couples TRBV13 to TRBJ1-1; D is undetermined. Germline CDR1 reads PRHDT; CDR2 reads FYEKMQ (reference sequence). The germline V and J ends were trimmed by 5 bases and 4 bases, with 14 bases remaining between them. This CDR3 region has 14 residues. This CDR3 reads CASSLSIGFTEAFF. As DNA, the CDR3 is TGTGCCAGCAGCCTATCGATAGGGTTCACTGAAGCTTTCTTT.

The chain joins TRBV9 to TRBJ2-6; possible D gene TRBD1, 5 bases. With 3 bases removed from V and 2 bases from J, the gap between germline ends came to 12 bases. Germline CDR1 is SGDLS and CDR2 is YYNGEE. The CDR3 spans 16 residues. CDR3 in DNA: TGTGCCAGCAGCGGAGAACAGGACGCTGGGGCCAACGTCCTGACTTTC. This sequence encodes CASSGEQDAGANVLTF.

This chain's CDR3 is CASSLRPVDTQYF. The CDR3 nucleotides are TGTGCCAGCAGCTTAAGGCCGGTAGATACGCAGTATTTT. The chain is built from TRBV7-3 and TRBJ2-3; no firm D call. Trimming removed 1 base from V and 5 bases from J, with 7 bases in between. The length of the CDR3 is 13 residues. Germline-derived CDR1 and CDR2 are SGHTA and FQGTGA.